The 25 T cell receptor beta chains given below trace back to one sample, sequenced in a study of OX40 agonist ivuxolimab in advanced cancers. Sequenced by immunoSEQ multiplex PCR; TCRdb stores in-frame clones only, minus some. This sample carries about 72,000 clones, about 88% of them seen once, and the ten largest clones take about 1%. This specimen consisted of CD4+ or CD8+ T cells sorted from blood, obtained in a trial of the OX40 agonist ivuxolimab. The receptors stem from an adult with an advanced solid tumor such as melanoma, head and neck, liver or kidney cancer.

This chain links TRBV6-5 with TRBJ1-1; D is undetermined. The CDR3 runs to 13 residues. Between the trimmed V and J ends, which lost 6 bases and 3 bases, there was a span of 11 bases. CDR1 is MNHEY and CDR2 is SVGAGI in the germline V gene. CDR3 in DNA: TGTGCCAGCAGCGTGGAGGGATACACTGAAGCTTTCTTT. It codes for CASSVEGYTEAFF.

This chain uses TRBV4-2 with TRBJ2-7; 11 nucleotides match TRBD2. After removal of 1 base from V and 1 base from J, the junction contained 0 bases not matched to a gene. CDR1 LGHNA and CDR2 YNFKEQ come from the germline V gene. The CDR3 consists of 15 residues. The CDR3 loop is CASSQGLAGSYEQYF. The CDR3, as DNA: TGTGCCAGCAGCCAAGGACTAGCGGGGTCCTACGAGCAGTACTTC.

The genes are TRBV11-3 and TRBJ2-2; tentative D call: TRBD1 (5 bases). The CDR3 has 16 residues. Germline values: CDR1 SGHNT, CDR2 YENEEA. The V gene lost 0 bases and the J gene lost 1 base, with 9 bases spanning the gap. This CDR3 is CASSLDGAKNTGELFF. CDR3 DNA sequence: TGTGCCAGCAGCTTAGATGGGGCGAAGAACACCGGGGAGCTGTTTTTT.

This sequence joins TRBV6-6 and TRBJ1-6, with a possible D match to TRBD1 (5 bases). Germline CDR1 and CDR2: MNHNY and SVGAGI (reference sequence). The V end lost 5 bases, the J end lost 7 bases, and 12 bases lay between the germline ends. The CDR3 consists of 14 residues. The CDR3 bases are TGTGCCAGCAGTCCGTCAGGGCGGAATTCACCCCTCCACTTT. It codes for CASSPSGRNSPLHF.

The chain couples TRBV28 to TRBJ1-5; no definite D call. Germline CDR1 MDHEN, CDR2 SYDVKM. This CDR3 is 13 amino acids long. V was shortened by 4 bases and J by 1 base, with 5 bases between the two germline ends. The CDR3 bases are TGTGCCAGCAGTTCCCAAAGCAATCAGCCCCAGCATTTT. Translated, it gives CASSSQSNQPQHF.

V and J are TRBV10-3 and TRBJ1-1; 8 nucleotides match TRBD1. The germline gives CDR1 ENHRY, CDR2 SYGVKD. The CDR3 is made up of 13 amino acids. J gave up 11 bases and V 6 bases, and 11 bases lay outside the gene matches. As DNA, the CDR3 is TGTGCCATCAGCCAAGGGACAGGTAGAGATGCTTTCTTT. Amino acids: CAISQGTGRDAFF.

This clone is a singleton in its sample. The chain employs TRBV7-9 and TRBJ1-1, with D unclear. The CDR3 consists of 12 residues. Germline assignment: CDR1 SEHNR and CDR2 FQNEAQ (reference sequence). The V and J ends lost 3 bases and 2 bases respectively, with 4 bases between them. The CDR3 DNA sequence: TGTGCCAGCAGCTTGATAAACACTGAAGCTTTCTTT. Translated, it gives CASSLINTEAFF.

This clone was seen a single time. The chain links TRBV19 to TRBJ1-1; a possible D gene is TRBD1 (5 bases). The germline V gene encodes CDR1 LNHDA and CDR2 SQIVND (reference sequence). This CDR3 spans 12 amino acids. The V end lost 4 bases, the J end lost 8 bases, and 11 bases lay between the germline ends. The DNA of the CDR3 is TGTGCCAGTAGTACGGGACGGAACGAAGCTTTCTTT. Its protein product is CASSTGRNEAFF.

This clone occurred a few times. This CDR3 is also generated by other DNA sequences in the sample. The chain carries TRBV6-5 and TRBJ1-5; 8 bases match TRBD1. The germline V gene encodes CDR1 MNHEY and CDR2 SVGAGI. The CDR3 contains 14 residues. V shed 6 bases, J shed 4 bases, and the junction held 5 bases outside the gene matches. CDR3 protein: CASRDREGNQPQHF. The CDR3 region has the DNA TGTGCCAGCAGGGACAGGGAGGGAAATCAGCCCCAGCATTTT.

In DNA, the CDR3 is TGTGCCAGCAGTGGGAGCGGGAGGAGGCCCTACGAGCAGTACTTC. Its protein is CASSGSGRRPYEQYF. V and J are TRBV6-1 and TRBJ2-7; 9 nucleotides agree with TRBD2. This CDR3 spans 15 amino acids. The V segment lost 4 bases and the J segment 2 bases; nucleotides outside the gene matches: 6. Germline V lookup: CDR1 MNHNS, CDR2 SASEGT.

This clone was recorded only once. One end of the junction varies from germline; a read error may be responsible. This chain uses TRBV28 with TRBJ2-5, with D hard to call. The CDR3 covers 13 residues. CDR1 and CDR2 (germline): MDHEN, SYDVKM. CDR3 residues: CASISGVQKTQYF. The CDR3 DNA reads as TGTGCCAGCATTAGTGGGGTCCAAAAGACCCAGTACTTC.

The chain has TRBV7-9 and TRBJ2-2, with a weak D call TRBD1 (5 bases). The CDR3 is made up of 15 amino acids. Per germline, CDR1 SEHNR and CDR2 FQNEAQ (reference sequence). V gave up 1 base and J gave up 1 base, with 7 bases separating them. DNA for the CDR3: TGTGCCAGCAGCTTAGGCAGGGAGAACACCGGGGAGCTGTTTTTT. Its translation is CASSLGRENTGELFF.

The chain carries TRBV6-5 and TRBJ2-3; 10 bases agree with TRBD1. Germline CDR1 MNHEY, CDR2 SVGAGI. The trim removed 5 bases at V and 4 bases at J, leaving 6 bases unmatched. The CDR3 covers 15 residues. CDR3 nucleotides: TGTGCCAGCAGTAGGCCCGGGACAGGGGCAGATACGCAGTATTTT. Translating it yields CASSRPGTGADTQYF.

The chain employs TRBV15 and TRBJ2-5; TRBD2 matches at 11 bases. The CDR3 sequence is 15 residues long. The trim removed 3 bases at V and 4 bases at J, leaving 4 bases unmatched. Germline CDR1 LNHNV, CDR2 YYDKDF (reference sequence). This CDR3 reads CATSRTSGEGETQYF. The CDR3 DNA reads TGTGCCACCAGCAGGACTAGCGGGGAGGGAGAGACCCAGTACTTC.

The DNA for the CDR3 is TGTGCCAGCAGCCCTACTGGACAATATGGCTACACCTTC. It yields the protein CASSPTGQYGYTF. The chain is built from TRBV7-6 and TRBJ1-2, with D perhaps TRBD1 (5 bases). CDR1 SGHVS and CDR2 FNYEAQ come from the germline V gene. Trimming removed 5 bases at V and 5 bases at J, with 12 bases between. The CDR3 runs to 13 residues.

The chain is built from TRBV9 and TRBJ2-5; D assignment may be TRBD1 or TRBD2 (5 bases each). CDR3 length: 15 residues. Trimming removed 4 bases from V and 1 base from J, with 14 bases in between. Germline V gives CDR1 SGDLS, CDR2 YYNGEE. As DNA, the CDR3 is TGTGCCAGCAGCTTTGGGGCGACTACCCAAGAGACCCAGTACTTC. Its translation: CASSFGATTQETQYF.

The chain uses TRBV5-1 and TRBJ1-1; D gene unclear. V was shortened by 0 bases and J by 2 bases, with 17 bases between the two germline ends. The CDR3 is made up of 17 amino acids. Germline assignment: CDR1 SGHRS and CDR2 YFSETQ. CDR3 amino acids: CASSLVRGGRANTEAFF. DNA for the CDR3: TGCGCCAGCAGCTTGGTGCGAGGTGGTAGGGCCAACACTGAAGCTTTCTTT.

The gene calls are TRBV5-8 and TRBJ1-5; a possible D gene is TRBD1 (6 bases). The V end was cut by 0 bases, the J end by 3 bases, with 10 bases between. Germline CDR1 and CDR2: SGHTS and YDEGEE. The CDR3 is 15 amino acids. The CDR3 loop is CASSLDRGFNQPQHF. CDR3 coding DNA: TGTGCCAGCAGCTTGGATAGGGGGTTCAATCAGCCCCAGCATTTT. The full variable domain, rest sourced from reference TRBV5-8 and TRBJ1-5, is EAGVTQSPTHLIKTRGQQATLRCSPISGHTSVYWYQQALGLGLQFLLWYDEGEERNRGNFPPRFSGRQFPNYSSELNVNALELEDSALYLCASSLDRGFNQPQHFGDGTRLSIL.

The chain combines TRBV7-7 with TRBJ2-2; weak D call: TRBD2 (5 bases). Germline loops: CDR1 SSHAT, CDR2 FNYEAQ (reference sequence). The CDR3 length is 13 residues. The V end was cut by 5 bases, the J end by 6 bases, with 10 bases between. CDR3 in DNA: TGTGCCAGCAGCCTGGACTCTCCCGGGGAGCTGTTTTTT. Its translation: CASSLDSPGELFF.

The genes are TRBV5-6 and TRBJ2-7; either TRBD1 or TRBD2 may fit D (5 bases each). The V gene lost 4 bases and the J gene lost 3 bases, with 14 bases spanning the gap. Germline V gene sequence: CDR1 SGHDT, CDR2 YYEEEE. This CDR3 spans 14 amino acids. DNA for the CDR3: TGTGCCAGCAGCCCCCCCCGAGGGGTCTACGAGCAGTACTTC. Its protein product is CASSPPRGVYEQYF.

Note on this clone: The junction shows a germline mismatch at one end, possibly a read error. The rearrangement uses TRBV4-2 and TRBJ1-4; D is uncertain. This CDR3 spans 13 amino acids. Per germline, CDR1 LGHNA and CDR2 YNFKEQ. The CDR3 protein is CASGQNPGEKLFF. In DNA, the CDR3 is TGTGCCAGCGGCCAGAACCCCGGGGAAAAACTGTTTTTT.

The chain has TRBV6-5 and TRBJ2-7; either TRBD1 or TRBD2 may supply D (5 bases each). Trimming pared 6 bases from V and 0 bases from J, leaving 12 bases between. This CDR3 has 14 residues. CDR1 and CDR2 from the germline V gene are MNHEY and SVGAGI. Written as DNA, the CDR3 is TGTGCCAGCAGCCCTCTCGGGACCTCCTACGAGCAGTACTTC. The encoded protein is CASSPLGTSYEQYF.

The chain uses TRBV28 and TRBJ2-1; 7 bases agree with TRBD1. Germline values: CDR1 MDHEN, CDR2 SYDVKM. After removal of 6 bases from V and 7 bases from J, the junction contained 3 bases not matched to a gene. The CDR3 consists of 12 residues. CDR3 in amino acids: CASRTGKNEQFF. In nucleotides, the CDR3 is TGTGCCAGCAGGACAGGGAAGAATGAGCAGTTCTTC.

The J gene is TRBJ2-1, the V gene TRBV4-3; the match to TRBD2 covers 7 bases. Unmatched junction bases numbered 7, after V lost 3 bases and J lost 8 bases. Germline V gene lookup returns CDR1 LGHNA and CDR2 YSLEER. The CDR3 has 14 amino acids. CDR3 DNA sequence: TGCGCCAGCAGCCAGCGGGGGACTTCTGATGAGCAGTTCTTC. It codes for CASSQRGTSDEQFF.

For this clone: The sample holds other DNA sequences that translate to the same CDR3. This sequence joins TRBV5-4 and TRBJ2-5; D tentatively reads TRBD1 or TRBD2 (6 bases each). Germline V gene lookup returns CDR1 SGHNT and CDR2 YYREEE (reference sequence). V lost 1 base, J lost 5 bases, and 9 bases lay in between. This CDR3 spans 13 amino acids. The CDR3 DNA reads as TGTGCCAGCAGCTTGAGGGGGGAGGAGACCCAGTACTTC. Translating gives CASSLRGEETQYF.